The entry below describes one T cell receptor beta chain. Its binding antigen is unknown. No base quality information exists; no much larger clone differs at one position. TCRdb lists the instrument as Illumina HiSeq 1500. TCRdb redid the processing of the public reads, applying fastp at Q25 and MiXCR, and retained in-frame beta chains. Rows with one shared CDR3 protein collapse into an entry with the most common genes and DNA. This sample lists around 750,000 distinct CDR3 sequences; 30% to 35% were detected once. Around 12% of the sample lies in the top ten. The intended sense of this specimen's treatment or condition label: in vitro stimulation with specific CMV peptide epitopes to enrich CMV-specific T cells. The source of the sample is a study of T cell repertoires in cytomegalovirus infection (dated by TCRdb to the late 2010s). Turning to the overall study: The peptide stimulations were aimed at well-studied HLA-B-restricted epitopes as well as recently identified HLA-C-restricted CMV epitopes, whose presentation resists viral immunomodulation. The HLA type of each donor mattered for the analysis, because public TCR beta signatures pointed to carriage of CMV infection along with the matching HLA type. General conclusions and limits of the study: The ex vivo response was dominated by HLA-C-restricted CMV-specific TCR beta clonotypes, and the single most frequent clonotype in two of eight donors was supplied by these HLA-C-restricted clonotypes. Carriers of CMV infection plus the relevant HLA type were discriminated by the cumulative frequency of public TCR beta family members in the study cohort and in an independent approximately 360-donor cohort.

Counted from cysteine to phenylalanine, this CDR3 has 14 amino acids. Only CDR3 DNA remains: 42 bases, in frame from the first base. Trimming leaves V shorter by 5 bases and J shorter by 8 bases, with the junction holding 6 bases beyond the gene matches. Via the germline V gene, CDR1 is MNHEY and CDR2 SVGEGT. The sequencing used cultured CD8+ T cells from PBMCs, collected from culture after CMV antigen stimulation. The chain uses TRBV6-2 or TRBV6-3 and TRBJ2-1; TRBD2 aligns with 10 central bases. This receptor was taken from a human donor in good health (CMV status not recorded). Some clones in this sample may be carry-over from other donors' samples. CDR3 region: CASSGASGGHEQFF. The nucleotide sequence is TGTGCCAGCAGTGGGGCTAGCGGGGGACATGAGCAGTTCTTC.